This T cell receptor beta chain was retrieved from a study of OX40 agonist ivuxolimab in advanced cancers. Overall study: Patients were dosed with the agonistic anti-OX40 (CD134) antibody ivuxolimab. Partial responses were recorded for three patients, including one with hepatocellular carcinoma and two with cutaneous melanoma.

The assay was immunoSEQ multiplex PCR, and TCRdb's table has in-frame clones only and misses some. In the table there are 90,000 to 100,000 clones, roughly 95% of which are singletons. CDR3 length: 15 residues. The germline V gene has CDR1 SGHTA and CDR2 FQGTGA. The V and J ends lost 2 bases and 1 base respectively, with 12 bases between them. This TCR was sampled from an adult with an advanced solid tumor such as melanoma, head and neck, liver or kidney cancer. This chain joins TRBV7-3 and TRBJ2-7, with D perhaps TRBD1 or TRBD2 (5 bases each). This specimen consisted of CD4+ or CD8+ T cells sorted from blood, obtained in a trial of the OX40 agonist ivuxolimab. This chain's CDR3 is CASSLGPGGSYEQYF. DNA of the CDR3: TGTGCCAGCAGCTTAGGTCCTGGGGGTTCCTACGAGCAGTACTTC.